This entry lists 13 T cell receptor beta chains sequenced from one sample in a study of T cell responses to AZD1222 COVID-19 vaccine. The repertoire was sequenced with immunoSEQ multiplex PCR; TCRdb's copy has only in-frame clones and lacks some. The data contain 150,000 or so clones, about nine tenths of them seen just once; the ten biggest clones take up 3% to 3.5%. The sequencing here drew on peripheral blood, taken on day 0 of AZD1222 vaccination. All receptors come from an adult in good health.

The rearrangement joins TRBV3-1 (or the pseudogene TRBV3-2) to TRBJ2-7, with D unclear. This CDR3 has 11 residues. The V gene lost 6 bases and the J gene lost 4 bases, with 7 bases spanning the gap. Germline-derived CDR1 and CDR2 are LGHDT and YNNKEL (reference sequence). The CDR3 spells CASREKYEQYF. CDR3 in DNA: TGTGCCAGCAGGGAGAAGTACGAGCAGTACTTC.

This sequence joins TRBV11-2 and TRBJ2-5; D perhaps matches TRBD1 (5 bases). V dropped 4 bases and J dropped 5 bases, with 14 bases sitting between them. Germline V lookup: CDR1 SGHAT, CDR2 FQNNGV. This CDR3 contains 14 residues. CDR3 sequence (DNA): TGTGCCAGCAGCTCCGGACACCGGATCGAGACCCAGTACTTC. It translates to CASSSGHRIETQYF.

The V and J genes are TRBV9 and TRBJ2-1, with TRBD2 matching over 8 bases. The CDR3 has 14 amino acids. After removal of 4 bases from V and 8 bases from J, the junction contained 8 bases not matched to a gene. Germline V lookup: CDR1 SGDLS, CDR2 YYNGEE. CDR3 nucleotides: TGTGCCAGCAGCACCAGGACTAGCTCCGATGAGCAGTTCTTC. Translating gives CASSTRTSSDEQFF.

In DNA, the CDR3 is TGTGCCAGTAGTATTGACAGGGGGTATAATTCACCCCTCCACTTT. Translating gives CASSIDRGYNSPLHF. This chain joins TRBV19 and TRBJ1-6; TRBD1 aligns across 9 bases. The germline gives CDR1 LNHDA, CDR2 SQIVND (reference sequence). The CDR3 covers 15 residues. V trimming: 3 bases; J trimming: 4 bases; junction bases outside the gene matches: 1.

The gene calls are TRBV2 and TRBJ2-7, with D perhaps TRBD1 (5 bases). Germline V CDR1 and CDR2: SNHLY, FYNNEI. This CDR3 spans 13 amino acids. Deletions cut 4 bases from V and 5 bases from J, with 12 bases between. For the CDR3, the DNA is TGTGCCAGCAGTGCCGACAGATTCAACGAGCAGTACTTC. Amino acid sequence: CASSADRFNEQYF.

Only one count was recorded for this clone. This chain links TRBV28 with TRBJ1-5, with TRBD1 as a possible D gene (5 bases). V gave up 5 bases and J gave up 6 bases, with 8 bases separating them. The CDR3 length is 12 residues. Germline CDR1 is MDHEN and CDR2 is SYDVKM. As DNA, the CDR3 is TGTGCCAGCAGTCTCAGGGTTCAGCCCCAGCATTTT. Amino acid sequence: CASSLRVQPQHF. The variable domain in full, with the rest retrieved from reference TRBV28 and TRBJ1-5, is DVKVTQSSRYLVKRTGEKVFLECVQDMDHENMFWYRQDPGLGLRLIYFSYDVKMKEKGDIPEGYSVSREKKERFSLILESASTNQTSMYLCASSLRVQPQHFGDGTRLSIL.

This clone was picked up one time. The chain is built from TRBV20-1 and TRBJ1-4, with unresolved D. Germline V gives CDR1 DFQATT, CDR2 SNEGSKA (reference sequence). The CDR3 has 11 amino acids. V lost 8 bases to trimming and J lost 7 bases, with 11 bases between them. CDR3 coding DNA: TGCAGTCCCCGGTCAAGTGAAAAACTGTTTTTT. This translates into CSPRSSEKLFF.

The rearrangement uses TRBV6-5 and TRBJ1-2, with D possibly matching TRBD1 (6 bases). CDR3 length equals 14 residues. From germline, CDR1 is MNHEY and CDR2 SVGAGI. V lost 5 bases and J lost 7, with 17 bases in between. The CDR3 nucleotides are TGTGCCAGCAGTCGCCTTGGTAGGGGGACTGGCTACACCTTC. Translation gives CASSRLGRGTGYTF.

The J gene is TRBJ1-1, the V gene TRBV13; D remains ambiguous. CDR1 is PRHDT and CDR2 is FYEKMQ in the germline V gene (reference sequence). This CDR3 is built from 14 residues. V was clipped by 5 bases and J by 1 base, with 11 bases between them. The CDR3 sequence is CASSKPTPNTEAFF. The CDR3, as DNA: TGTGCCAGCAGCAAACCGACTCCGAACACTGAAGCTTTCTTT. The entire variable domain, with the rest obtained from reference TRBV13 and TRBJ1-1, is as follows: AAGVIQSPRHLIKEKRETATLKCYPIPRHDTVYWYQQGPGQDPQFLISFYEKMQSDKGSIPDRFSAQQFSDYHSELNMSSLELGDSALYFCASSKPTPNTEAFFGQGTRLTVV.

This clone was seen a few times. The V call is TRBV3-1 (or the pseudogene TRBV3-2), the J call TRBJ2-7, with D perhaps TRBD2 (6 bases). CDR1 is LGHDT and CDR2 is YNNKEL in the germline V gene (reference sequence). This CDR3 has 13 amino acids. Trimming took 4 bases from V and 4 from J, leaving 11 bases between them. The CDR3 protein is CASSPGLGYEQYF. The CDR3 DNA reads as TGTGCCAGCAGCCCGGGACTTGGATACGAGCAGTACTTC.

The CDR3 coding sequence is TGTGCCACCAGCAGAGATCCCGGGTATACGTCCGGGGAGCTGTTTTTT. Translating it yields CATSRDPGYTSGELFF. The genes are TRBV15 and TRBJ2-2, with D unresolved. The CDR3 spans 16 residues. The V and J ends lost 0 bases and 6 bases respectively, with 14 bases between them. Germline V CDR1 and CDR2: LNHNV, YYDKDF (reference sequence).

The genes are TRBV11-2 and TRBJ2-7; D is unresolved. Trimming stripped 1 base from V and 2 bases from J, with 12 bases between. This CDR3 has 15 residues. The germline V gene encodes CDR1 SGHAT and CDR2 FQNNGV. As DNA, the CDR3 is TGTGCCAGCAGCTTAGGCACTGCAACCACCTACGAGCAGTACTTC. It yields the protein CASSLGTATTYEQYF.

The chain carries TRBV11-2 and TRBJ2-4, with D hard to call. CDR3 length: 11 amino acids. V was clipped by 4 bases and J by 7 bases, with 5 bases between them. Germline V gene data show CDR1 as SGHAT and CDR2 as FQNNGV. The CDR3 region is CASSSPNIQYF. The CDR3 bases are TGTGCCAGCAGCTCGCCGAACATTCAGTACTTC.